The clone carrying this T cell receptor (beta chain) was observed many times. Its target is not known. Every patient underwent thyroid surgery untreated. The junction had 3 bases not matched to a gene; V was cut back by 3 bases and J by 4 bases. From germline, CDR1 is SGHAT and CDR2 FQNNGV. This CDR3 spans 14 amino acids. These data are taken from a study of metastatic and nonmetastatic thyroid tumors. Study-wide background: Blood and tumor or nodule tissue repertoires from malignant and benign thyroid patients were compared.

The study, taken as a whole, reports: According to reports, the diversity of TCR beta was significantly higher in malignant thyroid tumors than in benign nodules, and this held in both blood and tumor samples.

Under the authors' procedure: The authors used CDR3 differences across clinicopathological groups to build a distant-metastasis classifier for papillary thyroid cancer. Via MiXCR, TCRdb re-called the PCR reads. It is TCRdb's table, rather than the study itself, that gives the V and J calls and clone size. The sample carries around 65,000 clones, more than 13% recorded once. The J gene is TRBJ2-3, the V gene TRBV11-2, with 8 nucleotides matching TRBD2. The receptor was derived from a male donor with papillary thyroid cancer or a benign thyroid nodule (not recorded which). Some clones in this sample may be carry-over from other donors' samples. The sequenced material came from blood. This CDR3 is CASSLVLAADTQYF. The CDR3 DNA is TGTGCCAGCAGCTTGGTACTAGCGGCAGATACGCAGTATTTT. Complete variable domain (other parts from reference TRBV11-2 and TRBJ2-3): EAGVAQSPRYKIIEKRQSVAFWCNPISGHATLYWYQQILGQGPKLLIQFQNNGVVDDSQLPKDRFSAERLKGVDSTLKIQPAKLEDSAVYLCASSLVLAADTQYFGPGTRLTVL.